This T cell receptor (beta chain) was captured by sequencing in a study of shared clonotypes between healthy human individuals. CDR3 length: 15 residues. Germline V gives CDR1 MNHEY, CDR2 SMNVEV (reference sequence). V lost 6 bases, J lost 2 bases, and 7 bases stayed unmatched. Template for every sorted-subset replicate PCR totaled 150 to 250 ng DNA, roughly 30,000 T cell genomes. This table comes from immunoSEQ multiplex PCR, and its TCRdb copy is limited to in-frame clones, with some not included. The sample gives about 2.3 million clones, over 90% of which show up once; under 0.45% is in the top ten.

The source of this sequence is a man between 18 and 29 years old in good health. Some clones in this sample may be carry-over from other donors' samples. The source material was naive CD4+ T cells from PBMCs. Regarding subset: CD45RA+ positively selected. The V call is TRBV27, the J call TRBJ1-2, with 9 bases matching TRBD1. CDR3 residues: CASRHTGGANYGYTF. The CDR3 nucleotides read TGTGCCAGCAGACACACAGGGGGCGCGAACTATGGCTACACCTTC.